The 27 T cell receptor beta chains listed next were all sequenced from one sample in a study of blood T cell repertoires in COVID-19. Some clones are missing from TCRdb's copy, which holds only in-frame ones; the method was immunoSEQ multiplex PCR. Among 350,000 to 450,000 clones listed, roughly 84% were seen once. The specimen was PBMCs or T cells enriched from blood (not recorded which). All receptors come from a woman between 18 and 29 years old who had been exposed to COVID-19.

The chain combines TRBV19 with TRBJ1-6; TRBD1 aligns across 7 bases. J gave up 7 bases and V 4 bases, and 7 bases lay outside the gene matches. There are 15 residues in the CDR3. CDR1 and CDR2 (germline): LNHDA, SQIVND (reference sequence). This CDR3 reads CASSTGDRVNSPLHF. The CDR3, as DNA: TGTGCCAGTAGTACCGGGGACAGAGTAAATTCACCCCTCCACTTT. The full variable domain, rest sourced from reference TRBV19 and TRBJ1-6, is DGGITQSPKYLFRKEGQNVTLSCEQNLNHDAMYWYRQDPGQGLRLIYYSQIVNDFQKGDIAEGYSVSREKKESFPLTVTSAQKNPTAFYLCASSTGDRVNSPLHFGNGTRLTVT.

The chain is built from TRBV28 and TRBJ2-5; TRBD1 matches at 11 bases. Germline V gene sequence: CDR1 MDHEN, CDR2 SYDVKM. Germline trimming cut 5 bases from V and 4 bases from J; bases unmatched to any gene: 15. This CDR3 has 18 residues. The CDR3 loop reads CASSALPGTGGRGETQYF. The CDR3 DNA reads TGTGCCAGCAGTGCCCTACCCGGGACAGGGGGGCGGGGAGAGACCCAGTACTTC.

This chain connects TRBV11-2 to TRBJ2-7; a possible D gene is TRBD2 (6 bases). Looked up from germline, CDR1 is SGHAT and CDR2 is FQNNGV. This CDR3 comprises 15 residues. V lost 5 bases and J 2 bases, leaving 16 bases between the germline ends. CDR3 bases: TGTGCCAGCAGCGGGTGGGGGACTCACACCTACGAGCAGTACTTC. Its protein product is CASSGWGTHTYEQYF.

This clone was detected only a few times. The chain joins TRBV19 to TRBJ2-7; TRBD2 aligns across 8 bases. Germline assignment: CDR1 LNHDA and CDR2 SQIVND (reference sequence). V lost 1 base and J lost 2; bases outside the gene matches: 4. The CDR3 runs 15 residues. The CDR3 loop reads CASSIALADAYEQYF. The CDR3 bases are TGTGCCAGTAGTATAGCACTAGCGGACGCCTACGAGCAGTACTTC.

This chain joins TRBV28 and TRBJ1-5; 10 bases align to TRBD1. This CDR3 contains 17 residues. Germline V gene sequence: CDR1 MDHEN, CDR2 SYDVKM. V shed 3 bases, J shed 4 bases, and the junction held 9 bases outside the gene matches. CDR3 region: CASSFPGQGMGNQPQHF. The DNA for the CDR3 is TGTGCCAGCAGTTTCCCGGGACAGGGGATGGGAAATCAGCCCCAGCATTTT.

This chain joins TRBV15 and TRBJ2-3, with 8 bases fitting TRBD2. V lost 3 bases and J lost 1; bases outside the gene matches: 6. From germline, CDR1 is LNHNV and CDR2 YYDKDF (reference sequence). This CDR3 has 16 residues. This CDR3 reads CATSSVSSGGTDTQYF. The CDR3 DNA follows: TGTGCCACCAGCAGCGTCAGTAGCGGGGGCACAGATACGCAGTATTTT. The whole variable domain, filled in from reference TRBV15 and TRBJ2-3, reads DAMVIQNPRYQVTQFGKPVTLSCSQTLNHNVMYWYQQKSSQAPKLLFHYYDKDFNNEADTPDNFQSRRPNTSFCFLDIRSPGLGDTAMYLCATSSVSSGGTDTQYFGPGTRLTVL.

The J gene is TRBJ2-2, the V gene TRBV5-4, with D tentatively TRBD1 (5 bases). The CDR3 consists of 15 residues. Trimming shortened V by 0 bases and J by 5 bases, and 11 bases separated the two germline ends. The germline V gene has CDR1 SGHNT and CDR2 YYREEE (reference sequence). Here the CDR3 reads CASSLEGARTGELFF. In DNA, the CDR3 is TGTGCCAGCAGCTTGGAAGGGGCGCGGACCGGGGAGCTGTTTTTT.

This clone was counted a single time. The rearrangement joins TRBV5-1 to TRBJ2-5; TRBD2 matches at 13 bases. The CDR3 has 16 amino acids. Unmatched junction bases numbered 5, after V lost 3 bases and J lost 3 bases. From germline, CDR1 is SGHRS and CDR2 YFSETQ. This CDR3 is CASSWGLAGRKETQYF. CDR3 DNA: TGCGCCAGCAGCTGGGGACTAGCGGGACGGAAAGAGACCCAGTACTTC.

The CDR3 DNA follows: TGTGCCAGCAGCTTAGGGACCCCCGGGAACACTGAGGGAGGGCAGTACTTC. As protein: CASSLGTPGNTEGGQYF. The V gene is TRBV7-9, the J gene TRBJ2-7; D might be TRBD2 (6 bases). Germline assignment: CDR1 SEHNR and CDR2 FQNEAQ (reference sequence). This CDR3 contains 17 residues. V gave up 1 base and J gave up 9 bases, with 25 bases separating them.

The chain recombines TRBV15 with TRBJ1-5; D gene uncertain. The CDR3 has 13 residues. V was trimmed by 4 bases and J by 2 bases, leaving 6 bases between them. Germline V gives CDR1 LNHNV, CDR2 YYDKDF (reference sequence). This chain's CDR3 is CATSITGNQPQHF. CDR3 DNA: TGTGCCACCAGCATAACAGGCAATCAGCCCCAGCATTTT.

This chain joins TRBV14 and TRBJ1-2, with no clear D. CDR1 is SGHDN and CDR2 is FVKESK in the germline V gene. Deletions cut 0 bases from V and 0 bases from J, with 8 bases between. CDR3 length: 15 amino acids. The CDR3 coding sequence is TGTGCCAGCAGCCAAGATTGGGCGTCTAACTATGGCTACACCTTC. It encodes CASSQDWASNYGYTF.

The genes are TRBV28 and TRBJ2-7, with no clear D. The CDR3 extends over 13 amino acids. Deletions cut 2 bases from V and 4 bases from J, with 9 bases between. Germline CDR1 and CDR2: MDHEN and SYDVKM. The CDR3 reads CASSLTARYEQYF. The CDR3 DNA is TGTGCCAGCAGTTTAACCGCGAGGTACGAGCAGTACTTC.

The chain links TRBV5-1 to TRBJ2-1, with D unclear. The germline CDR1 and CDR2 sequences are SGHRS and YFSETQ. The CDR3 contains 16 residues. Between the trimmed V and J ends, which lost 2 bases and 0 bases, there was a span of 12 bases. The CDR3 loop is CASSFAGLSSYNEQFF. The DNA of the CDR3 is TGCGCCAGCAGCTTTGCAGGCCTGAGCTCCTACAATGAGCAGTTCTTC.

V is TRBV4-1 and J is TRBJ2-7; 8 bases align to TRBD2. Germline lookup yields CDR1 MGHRA and CDR2 YSYEKL. The CDR3 is 17 amino acids. Trimming cost V 4 bases and J 1 base; bases outside gene matches: 12. The DNA of the CDR3 is TGCGCCAGCAGCCCACGGGGCGGGAGGCTGGATTCCTACGAGCAGTACTTC. Translating gives CASSPRGGRLDSYEQYF.

The chain links TRBV7-9 to TRBJ1-2; TRBD1 might be the D (6 bases). The CDR3 totals 15 residues. The V and J ends lost 3 bases and 0 bases respectively, with 11 bases between them. Looked up from germline, CDR1 is SEHNR and CDR2 is FQNEAQ (reference sequence). DNA of the CDR3: TGTGCCAGCAGCTTTGGACAGCTCGCTAACTATGGCTACACCTTC. Encoded protein: CASSFGQLANYGYTF.

This chain joins TRBV28 and TRBJ2-7, with D perhaps matching TRBD1 (6 bases). Germline V gene sequence: CDR1 MDHEN, CDR2 SYDVKM. The V end was cut by 3 bases, the J end by 2 bases, with 14 bases between. This CDR3 is 15 amino acids long. The CDR3 loop reads CASSFVGRGAYEQYF. The CDR3 DNA is TGTGCCAGCAGTTTTGTCGGCAGGGGCGCCTACGAGCAGTACTTC.

The chain is built from TRBV7-7 and TRBJ2-2; tentatively, D is TRBD2 (6 bases). Germline CDR1 reads SSHAT; CDR2 reads FNYEAQ (reference sequence). With 5 bases removed from V and 6 bases from J, the gap between germline ends came to 25 bases. The CDR3 totals 18 residues. The CDR3 reads CASSEGLLGNGRPGELFF. The CDR3 nucleotides read TGTGCCAGCAGCGAGGGACTCCTGGGGAACGGACGGCCCGGGGAGCTGTTTTTT.

The table lists this clone with a count of one. The chain joins TRBV18 to TRBJ2-7, with TRBD2 identical over 9 bases. The CDR3 contains 15 residues. V dropped 0 bases and J dropped 5; count of bases not matched to a gene: 5. Germline lookup yields CDR1 KGHSH and CDR2 LQKENI. The CDR3, as DNA: TGTGCCAGCTCACCACCGCGGGAGGGCCAGAACGAGCAGTACTTC. This sequence encodes CASSPPREGQNEQYF.

J is TRBJ2-3 and V is TRBV7-6, with D maybe TRBD1 (5 bases). The V gene's germline CDR1 is SGHVS and CDR2 FNYEAQ. The CDR3 loop spans 16 amino acids. Between the trimmed V and J ends, which lost 3 bases and 0 bases, there was a span of 13 bases. This chain's CDR3 is CASSFHRSSSTDTQYF. In nucleotides, the CDR3 is TGTGCCAGCAGCTTTCACAGGTCTTCTAGCACAGATACGCAGTATTTT.

The V gene is TRBV6-5, the J gene TRBJ2-5; D perhaps matches TRBD2 (6 bases). The CDR3 totals 15 residues. Germline CDR1 and CDR2: MNHEY and SVGAGI. Trimming removed 2 bases from V and 4 bases from J, with 14 bases in between. The CDR3 here is CASSYGMGRRETQYF. The DNA for the CDR3 is TGTGCCAGCAGTTACGGGATGGGGAGGCGAGAGACCCAGTACTTC.

The chain couples TRBV3-1 (or the pseudogene TRBV3-2) to TRBJ1-6; tentative D call: TRBD1 (6 bases). Germline V gene lookup returns CDR1 LGHDT and CDR2 YNNKEL (reference sequence). The CDR3 contains 12 residues. Trimming took off 6 bases at V and 12 bases at J, with 12 bases between the two ends. CDR3 amino acids: CASRSEGVPLHF. The CDR3 DNA is TGTGCCAGCAGGAGTGAGGGGGTACCCCTCCACTTT.

This clone came up a few times. The chain is built from TRBV29-1 and TRBJ2-7; 7 bases line up with TRBD2. The CDR3 loop spans 13 amino acids. The germline V gene has CDR1 SQVTM and CDR2 ANQGSEA. J was trimmed by 4 bases and V by 4 bases; bases with no gene match: 7. The CDR3 nucleotides read TGCAGCGTTGTGGGGGGGTCTGGGTACGAGCAGTACTTC. Its translation is CSVVGGSGYEQYF.

The V and J genes are TRBV10-1 and TRBJ2-5; D is uncertain. The CDR3 spans 14 residues. Trimming took off 3 bases at V and 4 bases at J, with 12 bases between the two ends. Looked up from germline, CDR1 is WNHNN and CDR2 is SYGVQD (reference sequence). CDR3 amino acids: CASSDVSSGETQYF. The CDR3 coding sequence is TGCGCCAGCAGTGATGTTAGTTCAGGAGAGACCCAGTACTTC.

The chain combines TRBV6-2 or TRBV6-3 with TRBJ1-1; no clear D. This CDR3 has 12 residues. V dropped 2 bases and J dropped 10 bases, with 11 bases sitting between them. In germline, CDR1 is MNHEY, CDR2 SVGEGT. The DNA of the CDR3 is TGTGCCAGCAGTTACGTCGGGATAAGAGCTTTCTTT. Its protein is CASSYVGIRAFF.

This chain joins TRBV27 and TRBJ1-6; a weak D match, TRBD1 (6 bases). V was pared by 2 bases and J by 6 bases, with 11 bases between. Germline loops: CDR1 MNHEY, CDR2 SMNVEV (reference sequence). The CDR3 extends over 15 amino acids. The CDR3 nucleotides are TGTGCCAGCAGTTTAAGGACAGCGCTTAATTCACCCCTCCACTTT. Protein product: CASSLRTALNSPLHF.

The genes are TRBV6-5 and TRBJ1-4; D gene uncertain. The germline V gene encodes CDR1 MNHEY and CDR2 SVGAGI. CDR3 length: 13 residues. V lost 4 bases to trimming and J lost 5 bases, with 8 bases between them. As DNA, the CDR3 is TGTGCCAGCAGTTTTGACTCCAATGAAAAACTGTTTTTT. Protein: CASSFDSNEKLFF.

The chain employs TRBV12-3 or TRBV12-4 and TRBJ2-7, with no clear D. With 3 bases removed from V and 7 bases from J, the gap between germline ends came to 13 bases. The length of the CDR3 is 13 residues. The CDR3 protein is CASSLGSRLEQYF. In nucleotides, the CDR3 is TGTGCCAGCAGTTTGGGCTCCCGGTTGGAGCAGTACTTC.